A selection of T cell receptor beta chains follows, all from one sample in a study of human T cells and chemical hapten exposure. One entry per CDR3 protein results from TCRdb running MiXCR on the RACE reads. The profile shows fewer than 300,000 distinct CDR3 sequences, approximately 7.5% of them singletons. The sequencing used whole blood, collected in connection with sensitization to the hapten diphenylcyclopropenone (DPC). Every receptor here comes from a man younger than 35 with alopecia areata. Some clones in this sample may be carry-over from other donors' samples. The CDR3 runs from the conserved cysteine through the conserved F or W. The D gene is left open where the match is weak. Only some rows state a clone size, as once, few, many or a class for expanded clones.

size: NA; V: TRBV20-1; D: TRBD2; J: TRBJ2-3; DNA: TGCAGTGCTCCTAGCGGGGGCGCAGATACGCAGTATTTT; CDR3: CSAPSGGADTQYF
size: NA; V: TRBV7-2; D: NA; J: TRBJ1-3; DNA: TGTGCCAGCAGCCCAGCCGGGCGCTCTGGAAACACCATATATTTT; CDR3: CASSPAGRSGNTIYF
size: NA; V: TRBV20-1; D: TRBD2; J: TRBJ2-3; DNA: TGCAGTGCTCGTAGCGGGTGGTTCACAGATACGCAGTATTTT; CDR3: CSARSGWFTDTQYF
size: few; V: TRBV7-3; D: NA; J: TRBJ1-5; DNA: TGTGCCAGCAGCTTTAATCTCAGGGACGAGTATAGCAATCAGCCCCAGCATTTT; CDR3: CASSFNLRDEYSNQPQHF
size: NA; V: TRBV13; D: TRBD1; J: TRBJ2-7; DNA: TGTGCCAGCAGCTTAAGGGACAGGGGGGACGAGCAGTACTTC; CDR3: CASSLRDRGDEQYF
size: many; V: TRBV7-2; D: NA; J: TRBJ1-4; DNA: TGTGCCAGCAGCTTAGAGGGCGAAGGGAAAAAACTGTTTTTT; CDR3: CASSLEGEGKKLFF
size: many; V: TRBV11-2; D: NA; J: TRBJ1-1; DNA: TGTGCCAGCAGCTTAGGGAGCGAGATGAACACTGAAGCTTTCTTT; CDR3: CASSLGSEMNTEAFF
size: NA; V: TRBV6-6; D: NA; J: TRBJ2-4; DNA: TGTGCCAGCAGCCCAATAGCCAAAAACATTCAGTACTTC; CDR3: CASSPIAKNIQYF
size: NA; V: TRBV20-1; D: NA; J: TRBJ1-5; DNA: TGCAGTGCTAGGGGCAGAAATCAGCCCCAGCATTTT; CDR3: CSARGRNQPQHF
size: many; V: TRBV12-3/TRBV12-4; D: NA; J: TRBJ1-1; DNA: TGTGCCAGCAGTCCTTCCGGGGGACATAAGGCTTTCTTT; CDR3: CASSPSGGHKAFF
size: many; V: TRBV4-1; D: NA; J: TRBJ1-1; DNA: TGCGCCAGCAGCCAAGTTATGAACACTGAAGCTTTCTTT; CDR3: CASSQVMNTEAFF
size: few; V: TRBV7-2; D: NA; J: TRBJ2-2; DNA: TGTGCCAGCAGCTCCCCGACACGAAACACCGGGGAGCTGTTTTTT; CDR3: CASSSPTRNTGELFF
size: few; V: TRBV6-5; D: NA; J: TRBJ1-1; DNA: TGTGCCAGCAGTTACTCGATGTCAGGGCGCACTGAAGCTTTCTTT; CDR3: CASSYSMSGRTEAFF
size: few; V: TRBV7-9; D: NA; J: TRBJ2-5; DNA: TGTGCCAGCAGCTACGGGACAAACCAAGAGACCCAGTACTTC; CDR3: CASSYGTNQETQYF
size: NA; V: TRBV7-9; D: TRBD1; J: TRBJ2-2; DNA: TGTGCCAGCAGCTCCCCGGGACAGGGGAACACCGGGGAGCTGTTTTTT; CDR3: CASSSPGQGNTGELFF
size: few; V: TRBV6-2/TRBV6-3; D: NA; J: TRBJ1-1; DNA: TGTGCCAGCAGGGCTGGAAGCACTGAAGCTTTCTTT; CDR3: CASRAGSTEAFF
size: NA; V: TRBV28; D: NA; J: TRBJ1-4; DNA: TGTGCCAGCAGATCGGGACCGCAAAAACTGTTTTTT; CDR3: CASRSGPQKLFF
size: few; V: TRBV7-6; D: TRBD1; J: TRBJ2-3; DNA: TGTGCCAGCAGCCCAGGGGGCACGGGAGCGGATACGCAGTATTTT; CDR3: CASSPGGTGADTQYF
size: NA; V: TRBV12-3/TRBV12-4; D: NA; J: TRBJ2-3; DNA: TGTGCCAGCAGTAAAGGGGTGGGGGATACGCAGTATTTT; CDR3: CASSKGVGDTQYF
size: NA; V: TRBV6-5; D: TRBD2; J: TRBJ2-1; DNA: TGTGCCAGCAGTCCAGGACTAGCCGTCAATGAGCAGTTCTTC; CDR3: CASSPGLAVNEQFF
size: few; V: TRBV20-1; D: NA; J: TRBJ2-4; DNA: TGCAGTGCTGAGGGGCAGGCCAAAAACATTCAGTACTTC; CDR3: CSAEGQAKNIQYF
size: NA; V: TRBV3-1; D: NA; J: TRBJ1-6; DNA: TGTGCCAGCAGCCCCGGCCCAGTTAAGTCACCCCTCCACTTT; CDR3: CASSPGPVKSPLHF
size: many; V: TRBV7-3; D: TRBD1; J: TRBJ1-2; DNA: TGTGCCAGCAGCCAAGGGACAGGGGGCATAAGGAACTATGGCTACACCTTC; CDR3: CASSQGTGGIRNYGYTF
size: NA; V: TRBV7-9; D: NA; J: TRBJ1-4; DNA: TGTGCCAGCAGCGTCCAGGGAGCAACTAATGAAAAACTGTTTTTT; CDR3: CASSVQGATNEKLFF
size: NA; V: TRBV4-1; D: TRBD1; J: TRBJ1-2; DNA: TGCGCCAGCAGCCAGGCCGGGACAGGCAGCGGCTACACCTTC; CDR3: CASSQAGTGSGYTF
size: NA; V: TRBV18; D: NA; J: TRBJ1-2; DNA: TGTGCCAGCTCACCAGGGGTGGATGGCTACACCTTC; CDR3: CASSPGVDGYTF
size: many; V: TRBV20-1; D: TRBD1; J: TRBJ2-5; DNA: TGCAGTGGACAGGGGCAAGAGACCCAGTACTTC; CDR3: CSGQGQETQYF
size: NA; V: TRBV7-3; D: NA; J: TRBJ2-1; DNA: TGTGCCAGCAGCCGATACCCTATGAGGAATGAGCAGTTCTTC; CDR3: CASSRYPMRNEQFF
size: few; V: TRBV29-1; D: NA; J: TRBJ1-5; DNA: TGCAGCGTTGGTTTGGGGGGCAATCAGCCCCAGCATTTT; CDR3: CSVGLGGNQPQHF